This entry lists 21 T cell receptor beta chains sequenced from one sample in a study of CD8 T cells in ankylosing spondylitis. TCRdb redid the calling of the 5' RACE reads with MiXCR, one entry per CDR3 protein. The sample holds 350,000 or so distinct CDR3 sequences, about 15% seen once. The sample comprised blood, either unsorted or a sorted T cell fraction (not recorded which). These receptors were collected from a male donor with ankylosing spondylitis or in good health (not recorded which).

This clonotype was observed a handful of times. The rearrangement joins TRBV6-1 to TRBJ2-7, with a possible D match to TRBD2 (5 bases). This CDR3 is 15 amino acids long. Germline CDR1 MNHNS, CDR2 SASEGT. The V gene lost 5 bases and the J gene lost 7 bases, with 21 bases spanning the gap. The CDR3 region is CASSPPGAEALEQYF. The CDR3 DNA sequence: TGTGCCAGCAGTCCCCCCGGAGCGGAGGCTTTGGAGCAGTACTTC.

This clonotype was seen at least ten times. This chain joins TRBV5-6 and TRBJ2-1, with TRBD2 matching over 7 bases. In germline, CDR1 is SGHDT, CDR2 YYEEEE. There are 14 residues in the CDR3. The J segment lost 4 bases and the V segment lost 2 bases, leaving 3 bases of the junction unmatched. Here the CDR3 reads CASSLGAGYNEQFF. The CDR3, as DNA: TGTGCCAGCAGCTTAGGAGCGGGGTACAATGAGCAGTTCTTC.

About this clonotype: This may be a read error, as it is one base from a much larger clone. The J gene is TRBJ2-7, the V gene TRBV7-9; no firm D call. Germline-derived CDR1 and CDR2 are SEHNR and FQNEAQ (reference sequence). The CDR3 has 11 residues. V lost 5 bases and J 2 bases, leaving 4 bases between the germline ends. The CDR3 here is CASSRAYEQYF. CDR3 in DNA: TGTGCCAGCAGCCGCGCCTACGAGCAGTACTTC.

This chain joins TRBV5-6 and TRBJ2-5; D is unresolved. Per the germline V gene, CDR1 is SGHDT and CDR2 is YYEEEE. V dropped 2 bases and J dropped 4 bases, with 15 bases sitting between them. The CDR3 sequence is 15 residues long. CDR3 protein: CASSFELGTRETQYF. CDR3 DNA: TGTGCCAGCAGCTTCGAGTTGGGTACGCGAGAGACCCAGTACTTC.

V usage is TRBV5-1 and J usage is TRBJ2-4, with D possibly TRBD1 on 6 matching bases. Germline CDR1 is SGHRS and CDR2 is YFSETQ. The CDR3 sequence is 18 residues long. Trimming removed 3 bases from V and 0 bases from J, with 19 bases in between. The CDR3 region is CASSSLGQPAVAKNIQYF. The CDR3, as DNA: TGCGCCAGCAGCTCCCTCGGACAGCCAGCCGTAGCCAAAAACATTCAGTACTTC.

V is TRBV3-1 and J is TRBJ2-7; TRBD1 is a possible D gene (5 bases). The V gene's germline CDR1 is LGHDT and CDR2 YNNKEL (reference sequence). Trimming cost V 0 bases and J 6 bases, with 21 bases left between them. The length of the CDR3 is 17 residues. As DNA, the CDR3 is TGTGCCAGCAGCCAAGATTGGGGCAGGACGAGTTTCGCCGAGCAGTACTTC. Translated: CASSQDWGRTSFAEQYF.

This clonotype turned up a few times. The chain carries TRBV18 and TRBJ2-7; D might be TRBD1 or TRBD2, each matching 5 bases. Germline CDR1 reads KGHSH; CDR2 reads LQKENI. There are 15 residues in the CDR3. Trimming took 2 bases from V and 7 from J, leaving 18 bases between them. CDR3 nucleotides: TGTGCCAGCTCACCAGGGGTAGGGACCCCATTAGAGCAGTACTTC. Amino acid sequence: CASSPGVGTPLEQYF.

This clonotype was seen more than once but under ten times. In DNA form, the CDR3 reads TGCAGTGCCATAACCGGGACAGGGAAAAAGGGGCAGTACTTC. As protein: CSAITGTGKKGQYF. The V call is TRBV20-1, the J call TRBJ2-7; 9 nucleotides line up with TRBD1. From germline, CDR1 is DFQATT and CDR2 SNEGSKA (reference sequence). CDR3 size: 14 residues. The V gene end was trimmed by 6 bases and the J gene end by 9 bases; junction bases not matched to a gene: 15.

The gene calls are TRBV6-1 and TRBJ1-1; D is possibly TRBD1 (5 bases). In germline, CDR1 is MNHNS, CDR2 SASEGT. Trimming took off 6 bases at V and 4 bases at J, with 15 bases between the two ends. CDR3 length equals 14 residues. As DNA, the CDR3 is TGTGCCAGCAGACACGGCAGGGTGATCACTGAAGCTTTCTTT. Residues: CASRHGRVITEAFF.

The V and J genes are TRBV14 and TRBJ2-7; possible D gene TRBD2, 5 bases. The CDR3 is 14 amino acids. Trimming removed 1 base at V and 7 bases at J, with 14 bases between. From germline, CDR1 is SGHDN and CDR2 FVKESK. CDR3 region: CASSQGGSIIEQYF. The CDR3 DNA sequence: TGTGCCAGCAGCCAAGGAGGGTCTATAATAGAGCAGTACTTC.

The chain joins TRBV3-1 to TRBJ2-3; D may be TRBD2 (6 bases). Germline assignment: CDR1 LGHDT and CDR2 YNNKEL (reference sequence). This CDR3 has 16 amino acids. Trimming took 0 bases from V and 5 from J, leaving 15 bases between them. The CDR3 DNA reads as TGTGCCAGCAGCCAAGAAGTTCCTAGCGCGAGAGATACGCAGTATTTT. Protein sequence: CASSQEVPSARDTQYF.

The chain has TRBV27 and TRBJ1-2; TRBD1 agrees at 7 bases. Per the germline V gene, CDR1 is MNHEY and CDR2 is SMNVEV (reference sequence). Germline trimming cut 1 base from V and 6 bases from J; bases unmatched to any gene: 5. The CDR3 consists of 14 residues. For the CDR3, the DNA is TGTGCCAGCAGTTTATTGGGGACAGATAATGGCTACACCTTC. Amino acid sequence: CASSLLGTDNGYTF.

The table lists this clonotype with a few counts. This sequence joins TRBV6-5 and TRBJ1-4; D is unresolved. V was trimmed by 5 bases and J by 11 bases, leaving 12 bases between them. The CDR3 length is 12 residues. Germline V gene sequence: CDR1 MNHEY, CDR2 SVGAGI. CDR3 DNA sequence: TGTGCCAGCAGTGAACGAGGCGAGAAACTGTTTTTT. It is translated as CASSERGEKLFF.

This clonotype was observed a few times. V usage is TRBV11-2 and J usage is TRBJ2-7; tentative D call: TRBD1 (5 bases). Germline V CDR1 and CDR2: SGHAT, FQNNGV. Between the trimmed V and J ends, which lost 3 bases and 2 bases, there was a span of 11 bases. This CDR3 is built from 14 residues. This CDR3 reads CASSFDPGTYEQYF. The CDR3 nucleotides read TGTGCCAGCAGCTTTGACCCAGGGACCTACGAGCAGTACTTC.

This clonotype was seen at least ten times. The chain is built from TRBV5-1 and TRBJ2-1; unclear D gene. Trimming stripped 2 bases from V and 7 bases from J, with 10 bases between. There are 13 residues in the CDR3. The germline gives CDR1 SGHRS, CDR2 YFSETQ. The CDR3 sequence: CASSLRDGNEQFF. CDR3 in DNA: TGCGCCAGCAGCTTAAGAGACGGGAATGAGCAGTTCTTC.

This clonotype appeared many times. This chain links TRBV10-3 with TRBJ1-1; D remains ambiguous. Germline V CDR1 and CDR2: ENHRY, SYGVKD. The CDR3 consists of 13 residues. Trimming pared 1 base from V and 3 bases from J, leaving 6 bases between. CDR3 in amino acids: CAISEFHYTEAFF. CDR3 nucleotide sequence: TGTGCCATCAGTGAGTTCCACTACACTGAAGCTTTCTTT.

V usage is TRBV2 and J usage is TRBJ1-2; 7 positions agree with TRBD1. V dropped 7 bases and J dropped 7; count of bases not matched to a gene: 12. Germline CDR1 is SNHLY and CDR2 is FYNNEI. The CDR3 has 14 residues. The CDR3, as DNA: TGTGCCAGCACGTCACAGGGGCCCAATGGTGGCTACACCTTC. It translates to CASTSQGPNGGYTF. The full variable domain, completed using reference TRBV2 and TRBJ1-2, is EPEVTQTPSHQVTQMGQEVILRCVPISNHLYFYWYRQILGQKVEFLVSFYNNEISEKSEIFDDQFSVERPDGSNFTLKIRSTKLEDSAMYFCASTSQGPNGGYTFGSGTRLTVV.

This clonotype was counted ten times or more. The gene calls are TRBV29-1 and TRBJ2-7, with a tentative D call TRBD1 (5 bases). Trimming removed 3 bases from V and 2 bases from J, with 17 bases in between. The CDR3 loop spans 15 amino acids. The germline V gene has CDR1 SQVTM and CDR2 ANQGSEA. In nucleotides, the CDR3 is TGCAGCGTTGAGGAAGGGGTAGGGGATCCCTACGAGCAGTACTTC. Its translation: CSVEEGVGDPYEQYF.

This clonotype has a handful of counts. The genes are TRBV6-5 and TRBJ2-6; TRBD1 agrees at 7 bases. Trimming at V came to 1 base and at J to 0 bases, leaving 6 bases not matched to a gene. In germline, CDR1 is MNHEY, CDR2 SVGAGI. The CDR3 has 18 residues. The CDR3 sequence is CASSYYGTARSGANVLTF. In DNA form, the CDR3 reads TGTGCCAGCAGTTACTACGGGACAGCGCGCTCTGGGGCCAACGTCCTGACTTTC.

This CDR3 reads CSVLWGGRGAEAFF. The CDR3 DNA follows: TGCAGCGTTCTCTGGGGGGGTCGAGGGGCTGAAGCTTTCTTT. This rearrangement joins TRBV29-1 to TRBJ1-1, with D maybe TRBD1 (5 bases). CDR3 length: 14 amino acids. V was pared by 5 bases and J by 6 bases, with 19 bases between. Germline assignment: CDR1 SQVTM and CDR2 ANQGSEA. The full variable domain, with the rest looked up from reference TRBV29-1 and TRBJ1-1, is SAVISQKPSRDICQRGTSLTIQCQVDSQVTMMFWYRQQPGQSLTLIATANQGSEATYESGFVIDKFPISRPNLTFSTLTVSNMSPEDSSIYLCSVLWGGRGAEAFFGQGTRLTVV.

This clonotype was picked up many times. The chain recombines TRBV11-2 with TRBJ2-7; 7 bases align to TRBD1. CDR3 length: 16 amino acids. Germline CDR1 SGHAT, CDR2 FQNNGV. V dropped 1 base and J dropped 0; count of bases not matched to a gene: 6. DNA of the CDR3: TGTGCCAGCAGCTTAGTGGGGACAGAGAGCTCCTACGAGCAGTACTTC. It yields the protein CASSLVGTESSYEQYF.